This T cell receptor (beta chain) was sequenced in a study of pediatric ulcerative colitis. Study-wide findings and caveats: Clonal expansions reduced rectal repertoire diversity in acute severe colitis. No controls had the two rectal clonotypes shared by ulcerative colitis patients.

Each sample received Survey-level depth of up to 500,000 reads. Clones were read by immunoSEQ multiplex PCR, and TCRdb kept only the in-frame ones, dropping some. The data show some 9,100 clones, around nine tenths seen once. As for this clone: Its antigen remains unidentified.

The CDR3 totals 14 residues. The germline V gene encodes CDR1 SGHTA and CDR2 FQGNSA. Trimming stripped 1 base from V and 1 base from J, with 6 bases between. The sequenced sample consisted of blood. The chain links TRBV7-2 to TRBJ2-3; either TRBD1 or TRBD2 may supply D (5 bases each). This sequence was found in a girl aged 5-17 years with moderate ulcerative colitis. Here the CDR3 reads CASSLVGGTDTQYF. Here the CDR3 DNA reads TGTGCCAGCAGCTTAGTGGGGGGCACAGATACGCAGTATTTT.